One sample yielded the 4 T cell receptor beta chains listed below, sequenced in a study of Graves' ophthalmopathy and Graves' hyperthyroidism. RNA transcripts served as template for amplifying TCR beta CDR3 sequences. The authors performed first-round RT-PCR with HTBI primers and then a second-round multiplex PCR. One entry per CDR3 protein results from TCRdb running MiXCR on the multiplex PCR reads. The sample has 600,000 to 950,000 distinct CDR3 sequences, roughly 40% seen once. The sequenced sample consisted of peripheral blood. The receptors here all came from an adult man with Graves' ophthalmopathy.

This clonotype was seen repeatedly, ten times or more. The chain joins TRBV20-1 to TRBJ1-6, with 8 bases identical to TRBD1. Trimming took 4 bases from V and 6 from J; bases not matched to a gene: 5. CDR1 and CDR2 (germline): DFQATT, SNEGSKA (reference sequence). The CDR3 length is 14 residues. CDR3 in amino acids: CSATTGGGNSPLHF. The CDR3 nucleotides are TGCAGTGCTACAACAGGGGGTGGTAATTCACCCCTCCACTTT.

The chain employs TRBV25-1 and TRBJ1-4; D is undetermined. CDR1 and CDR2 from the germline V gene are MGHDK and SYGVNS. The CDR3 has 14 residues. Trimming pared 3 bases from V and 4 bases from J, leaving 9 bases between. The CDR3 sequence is CASSDTEINEKLFF. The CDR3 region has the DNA TGTGCCAGCAGTGATACAGAGATTAATGAAAAACTGTTTTTT. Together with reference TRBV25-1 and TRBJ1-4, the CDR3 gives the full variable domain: EADIYQTPRYLVIGTGKKITLECSQTMGHDKMYWYQQDPGMELHLIHYSYGVNSTEKGDLSSESTVSRIRTEHFPLTLESARPSHTSQYLCASSDTEINEKLFFGSGTQLSVL.

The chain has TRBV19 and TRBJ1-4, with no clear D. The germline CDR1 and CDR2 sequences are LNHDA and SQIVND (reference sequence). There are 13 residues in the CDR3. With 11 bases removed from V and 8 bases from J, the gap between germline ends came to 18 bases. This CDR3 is CAWSPTLGEKLFF. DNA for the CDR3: TGTGCCTGGAGTCCGACACTGGGGGAAAAACTGTTTTTT.

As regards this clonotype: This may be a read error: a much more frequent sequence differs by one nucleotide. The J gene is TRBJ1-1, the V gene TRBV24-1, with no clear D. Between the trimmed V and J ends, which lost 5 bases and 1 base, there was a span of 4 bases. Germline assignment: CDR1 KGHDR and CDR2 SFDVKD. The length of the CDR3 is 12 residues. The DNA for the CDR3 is TGTGCCACCAGTGGTCAGAACACTGAAGCTTTCTTT. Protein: CATSGQNTEAFF.